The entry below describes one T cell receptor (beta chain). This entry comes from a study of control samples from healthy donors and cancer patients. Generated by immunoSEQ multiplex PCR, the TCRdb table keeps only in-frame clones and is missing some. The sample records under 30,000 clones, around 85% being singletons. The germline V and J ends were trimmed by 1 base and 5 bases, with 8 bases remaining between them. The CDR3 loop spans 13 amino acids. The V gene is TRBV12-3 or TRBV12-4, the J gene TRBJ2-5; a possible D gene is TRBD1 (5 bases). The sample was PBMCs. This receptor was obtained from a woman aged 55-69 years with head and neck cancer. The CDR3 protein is CASSLGGKETQYF. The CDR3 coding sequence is TGTGCCAGCAGTTTAGGGGGCAAGGAGACCCAGTACTTC.